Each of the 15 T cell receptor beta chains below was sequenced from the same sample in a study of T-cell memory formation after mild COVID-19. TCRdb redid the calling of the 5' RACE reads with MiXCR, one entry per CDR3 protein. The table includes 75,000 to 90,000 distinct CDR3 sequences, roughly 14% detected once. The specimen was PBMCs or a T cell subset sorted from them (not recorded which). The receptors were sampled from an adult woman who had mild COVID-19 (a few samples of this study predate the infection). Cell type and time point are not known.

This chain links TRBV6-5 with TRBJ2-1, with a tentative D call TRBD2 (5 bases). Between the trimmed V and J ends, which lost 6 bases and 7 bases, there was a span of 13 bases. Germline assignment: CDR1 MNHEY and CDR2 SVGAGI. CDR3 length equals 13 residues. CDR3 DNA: TGTGCCAGCAGCAGGACTCCGAGAAATGAGCAGTTCTTC. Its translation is CASSRTPRNEQFF.

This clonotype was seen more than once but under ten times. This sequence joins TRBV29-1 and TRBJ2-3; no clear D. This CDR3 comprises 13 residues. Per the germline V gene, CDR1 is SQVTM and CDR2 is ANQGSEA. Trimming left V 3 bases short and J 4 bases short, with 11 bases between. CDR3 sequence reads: CSVDAASADTQYF. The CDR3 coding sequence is TGCAGCGTTGATGCGGCCAGCGCAGATACGCAGTATTTT.

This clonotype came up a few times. The CDR3 loop reads CASSFLGAVNEQFF. In nucleotides, the CDR3 is TGTGCCAGCAGCTTTCTGGGAGCTGTCAATGAGCAGTTCTTC. The rearrangement links TRBV7-6 to TRBJ2-1; tentative D call: TRBD2 (5 bases). This CDR3 has 14 amino acids. Germline V gene lookup returns CDR1 SGHVS and CDR2 FNYEAQ. V shed 3 bases and J shed 6 bases, with 12 bases lying between them.

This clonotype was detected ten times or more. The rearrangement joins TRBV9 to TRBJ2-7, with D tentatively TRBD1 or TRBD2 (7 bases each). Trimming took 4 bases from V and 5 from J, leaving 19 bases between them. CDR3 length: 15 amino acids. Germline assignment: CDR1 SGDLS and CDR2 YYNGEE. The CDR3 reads CASSKADRAGDEQYF. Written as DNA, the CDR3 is TGTGCCAGCAGCAAAGCTGACAGGGCGGGGGACGAGCAGTACTTC.

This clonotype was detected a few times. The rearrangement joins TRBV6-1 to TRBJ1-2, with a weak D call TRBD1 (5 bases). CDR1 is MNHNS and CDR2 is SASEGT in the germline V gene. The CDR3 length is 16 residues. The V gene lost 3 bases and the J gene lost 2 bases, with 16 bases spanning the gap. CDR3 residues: CASSELPGTGNYGYTF. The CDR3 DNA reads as TGTGCCAGCAGTGAGCTTCCAGGGACGGGCAACTATGGCTACACCTTC.

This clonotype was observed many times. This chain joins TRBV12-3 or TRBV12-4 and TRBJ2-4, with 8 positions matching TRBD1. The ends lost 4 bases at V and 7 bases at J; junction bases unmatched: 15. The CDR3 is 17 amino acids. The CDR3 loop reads CASSSLPRDRLRNIQYF. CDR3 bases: TGTGCCAGCAGTTCCCTTCCTCGGGACAGGTTACGGAACATTCAGTACTTC.

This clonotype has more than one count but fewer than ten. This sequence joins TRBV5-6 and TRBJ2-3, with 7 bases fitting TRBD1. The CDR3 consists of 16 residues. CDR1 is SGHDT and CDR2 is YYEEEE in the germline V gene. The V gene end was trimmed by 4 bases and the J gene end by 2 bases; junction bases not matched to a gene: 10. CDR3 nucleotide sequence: TGTGCCAGCAGCCCCGGACAGGTGACCTTCACAGATACGCAGTATTTT. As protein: CASSPGQVTFTDTQYF.

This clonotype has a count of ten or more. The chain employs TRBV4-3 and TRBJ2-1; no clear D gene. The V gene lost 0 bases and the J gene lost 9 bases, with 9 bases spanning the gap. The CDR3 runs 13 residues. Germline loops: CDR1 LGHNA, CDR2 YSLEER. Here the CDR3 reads CASSQDRVGEQFF. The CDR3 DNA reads TGCGCCAGCAGCCAAGATAGGGTCGGTGAGCAGTTCTTC.

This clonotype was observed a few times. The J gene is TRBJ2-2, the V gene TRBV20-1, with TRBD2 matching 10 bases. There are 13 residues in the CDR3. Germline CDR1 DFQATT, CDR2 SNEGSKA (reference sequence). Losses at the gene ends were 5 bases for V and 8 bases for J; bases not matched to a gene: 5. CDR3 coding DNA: TGCAGTGCTGTTAGCGGGAGGCTGGGGGAGCTGTTTTTT. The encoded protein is CSAVSGRLGELFF.

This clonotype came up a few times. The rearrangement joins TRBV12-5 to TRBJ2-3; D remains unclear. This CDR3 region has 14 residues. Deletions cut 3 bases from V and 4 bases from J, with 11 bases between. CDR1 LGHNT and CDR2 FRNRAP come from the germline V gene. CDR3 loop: CASGFGSAPDTQYF. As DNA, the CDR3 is TGTGCTAGTGGTTTTGGCTCGGCGCCAGATACGCAGTATTTT.

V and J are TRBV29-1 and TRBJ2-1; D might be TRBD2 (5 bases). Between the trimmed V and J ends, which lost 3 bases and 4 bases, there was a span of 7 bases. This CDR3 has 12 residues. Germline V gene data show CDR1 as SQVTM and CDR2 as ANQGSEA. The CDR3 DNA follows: TGCAGCGTTGAGGAGGTTTACAATGAGCAGTTCTTC. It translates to CSVEEVYNEQFF.

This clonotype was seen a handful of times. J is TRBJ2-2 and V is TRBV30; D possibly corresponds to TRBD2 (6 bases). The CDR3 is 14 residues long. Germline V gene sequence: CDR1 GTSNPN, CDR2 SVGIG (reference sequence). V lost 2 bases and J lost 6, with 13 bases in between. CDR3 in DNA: TGTGCCTGGAGTCCCCTGGTAGCGGCCGGGGAGCTGTTTTTT. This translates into CAWSPLVAAGELFF.

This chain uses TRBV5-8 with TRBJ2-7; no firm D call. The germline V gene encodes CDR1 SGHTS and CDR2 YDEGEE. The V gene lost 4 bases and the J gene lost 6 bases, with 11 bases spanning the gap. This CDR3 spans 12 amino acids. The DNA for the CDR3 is TGTGCCAGCAGCGGTGGTGTAGGCGAGCAGTACTTC. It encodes CASSGGVGEQYF.

The CDR3 loop is CASSPRLAGERTDTQYF. The CDR3 DNA follows: TGTGCCAGCAGCCCCCGGCTAGCGGGAGAGAGAACAGATACGCAGTATTTT. This sequence joins TRBV7-9 and TRBJ2-3, with 10 bases that match TRBD2. Germline CDR1 reads SEHNR; CDR2 reads FQNEAQ (reference sequence). V lost 5 bases to trimming and J lost 3 bases; unmatched junction nucleotides: 11. CDR3 size: 17 residues. The whole variable domain, filled in from reference TRBV7-9 and TRBJ2-3, reads DTGVSQNPRHKITKRGQNVTFRCDPISEHNRLYWYRQTLGQGPEFLTYFQNEAQLEKSRLLSDRFSAERPKGSFSTLEIQRTEQGDSAMYLCASSPRLAGERTDTQYFGPGTRLTVL.

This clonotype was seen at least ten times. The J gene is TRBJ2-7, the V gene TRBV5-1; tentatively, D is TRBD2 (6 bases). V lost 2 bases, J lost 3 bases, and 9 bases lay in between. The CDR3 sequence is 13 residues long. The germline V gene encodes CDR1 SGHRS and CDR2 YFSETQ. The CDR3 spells CASSLGGDYEQYF. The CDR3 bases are TGCGCCAGCAGCTTAGGAGGGGACTACGAGCAGTACTTC.